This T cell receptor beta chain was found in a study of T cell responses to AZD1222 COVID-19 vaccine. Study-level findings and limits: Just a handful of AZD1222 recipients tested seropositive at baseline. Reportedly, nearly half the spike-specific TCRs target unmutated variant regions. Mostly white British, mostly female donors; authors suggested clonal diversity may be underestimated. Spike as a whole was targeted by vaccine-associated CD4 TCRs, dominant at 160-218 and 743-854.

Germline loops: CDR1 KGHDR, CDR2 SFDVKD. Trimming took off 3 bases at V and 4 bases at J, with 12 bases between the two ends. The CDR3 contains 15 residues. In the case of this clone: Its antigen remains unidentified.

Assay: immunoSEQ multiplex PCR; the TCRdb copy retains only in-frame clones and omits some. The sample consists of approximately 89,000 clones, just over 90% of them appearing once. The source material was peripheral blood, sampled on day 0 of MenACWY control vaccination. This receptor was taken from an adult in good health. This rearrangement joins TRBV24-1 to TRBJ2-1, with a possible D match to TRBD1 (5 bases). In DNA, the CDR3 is TGTGCCACCAGTGATGACCAGGGTAATTACAATGAGCAGTTCTTC. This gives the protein CATSDDQGNYNEQFF.